This passage covers 9 T cell receptor beta chains from one sample sequenced in a study of shared clonotypes between healthy human individuals. Assay: immunoSEQ multiplex PCR; the TCRdb copy retains only in-frame clones and omits some. Of about 330,000 clones listed, roughly 87% are singletons. Sequencing was carried out using memory CD8+ T cells sorted from blood. Stated subset: CD45RO+ cells pooled with CCR7-negative TemRA cells. These receptors came from a man aged 18 to 29 in good health.

The chain has TRBV5-6 and TRBJ2-1, with D uncertain. This CDR3 region has 13 residues. Germline CDR1 is SGHDT and CDR2 is YYEEEE. V was trimmed by 0 bases and J by 9 bases, leaving 10 bases between them. The CDR3 bases are TGTGCCAGCAGCTTGGGAGCTGCAGGTGAGCAGTTCTTC. It specifies CASSLGAAGEQFF.

The chain couples TRBV5-1 to TRBJ2-7; 7 bases agree with TRBD1. With V trimmed by 4 bases and J by 4 bases, 8 bases remained unmatched. Germline CDR1 and CDR2: SGHRS and YFSETQ. There are 14 residues in the CDR3. CDR3 nucleotides: TGCGCCAGCAGCGTTGACAGGGCGAGGTACGAGCAGTACTTC. This gives the protein CASSVDRARYEQYF.

This chain connects TRBV2 to TRBJ2-7, with 7 bases matching TRBD1. The CDR3 length is 14 residues. Losses at the gene ends were 8 bases for V and 2 bases for J; bases not matched to a gene: 9. The germline gives CDR1 SNHLY, CDR2 FYNNEI. This CDR3 is CASASWDSPYEQYF. CDR3 nucleotides: TGTGCCAGCGCTTCCTGGGACAGTCCCTACGAGCAGTACTTC.

This chain uses TRBV12-5 with TRBJ2-2; D uncertain. Germline V gene lookup returns CDR1 LGHNT and CDR2 FRNRAP. Trimming removed 4 bases from V and 4 bases from J, with 10 bases in between. The CDR3 is made up of 14 amino acids. In nucleotides, the CDR3 is TGTGCTAGTGGTTCAGGTTTCTCCACCGGGGAGCTGTTTTTT. Its protein product is CASGSGFSTGELFF.

Points on this clone: Sequence at one end of the junction differs from germline and may be a read error. In DNA form, the CDR3 reads TGTGCTAGCAGCGCGGGACTAGCGGGAGTCACCGAGCAGTACTTC. Translating it yields CASSAGLAGVTEQYF. J is TRBJ2-7 and V is TRBV7-7; 14 bases agree with TRBD2. Looked up from germline, CDR1 is SSHAT and CDR2 is FNYEAQ (reference sequence). This CDR3 is built from 15 residues. The full variable domain, in which reference TRBV7-7 and TRBJ2-7 provide the parts outside the CDR3, is GAGVSQSPRYKVTKRGQDVTLRCDPISSHATLYWYQQALGQGPEFLTYFNYEAQPDKSGLPSDRFSAERPEGSISTLTIQRTEQRDSAMYRCASSAGLAGVTEQYFGPGTRLTVT.

A word on this clone: Germline and junction disagree at one end, which may indicate a read error. The genes are TRBV7-7 and TRBJ1-1; D call uncertain. Germline assignment: CDR1 SSHAT and CDR2 FNYEAQ (reference sequence). This CDR3 is built from 19 residues. CDR3 loop: CASSPLGIWGSRFTVEAFF. CDR3 in DNA: TGTGCTAGCAGCCCCCTAGGGATATGGGGATCTAGGTTCACCGTTGAAGCTTTCTTT.

The chain joins TRBV28 to TRBJ2-1; TRBD2 agrees at 11 bases. Germline lookup yields CDR1 MDHEN and CDR2 SYDVKM. CDR3 length: 15 amino acids. The V gene end was trimmed by 3 bases and the J gene end by 3 bases; junction bases not matched to a gene: 1. CDR3: CASSFTSGSYNEQFF. The DNA of the CDR3 is TGTGCCAGCAGTTTCACTAGCGGGAGCTACAATGAGCAGTTCTTC.

CDR3 residues: CASPYYEQYF. CDR3 DNA: TGTGCCAGTCCCTATTACGAGCAGTACTTC. The chain has TRBV19 and TRBJ2-7; no clear D. The CDR3 runs to 10 residues. The ends were cut back, 8 bases at V and 4 bases at J, with 6 bases in the middle. CDR1 is LNHDA and CDR2 is SQIVND in the germline V gene (reference sequence).

This clone was observed a few times. The genes are TRBV19 and TRBJ1-2; no firm D call. Germline V gives CDR1 LNHDA, CDR2 SQIVND (reference sequence). Between the trimmed V and J ends, which lost 5 bases and 6 bases, there was a span of 13 bases. This CDR3 is built from 13 residues. This chain's CDR3 is CASSYRAADGYTF. Here the CDR3 DNA reads TGTGCCAGTAGTTACCGGGCCGCAGATGGCTACACCTTC. The entire variable domain, with the rest obtained from reference TRBV19 and TRBJ1-2, is as follows: DGGITQSPKYLFRKEGQNVTLSCEQNLNHDAMYWYRQDPGQGLRLIYYSQIVNDFQKGDIAEGYSVSREKKESFPLTVTSAQKNPTAFYLCASSYRAADGYTFGSGTRLTVV.